The 9 T cell receptor beta chains given below trace back to one sample, sequenced in a study of CD8+ T cells in alopecia areata. The treatment denotes: oral pan-JAK inhibitor, 5-10 mg twice daily. RNA, once extracted, was reverse transcribed into cDNA for use as the sequencing template. Profiled with immunoSEQ multiplex PCR; TCRdb holds only in-frame clones, not every one. The table shows approximately 210,000 clones, with under 70% occurring only once. Here the sequenced sample was CD4+ T cells sorted from blood, taken at week 4, from a patient treated with tofacitinib. These receptors were collected from a human donor with alopecia areata.

V usage is TRBV27 and J usage is TRBJ1-2, with TRBD1 matching over 7 bases. Germline V gives CDR1 MNHEY, CDR2 SMNVEV (reference sequence). Trimming removed 8 bases from V and 5 bases from J; junction bases left unmatched: 14. The CDR3 spans 15 residues. The CDR3 region has the DNA TGTGCCAGCTCCCCGGGAGGGACAGTATTATATGGCTACACCTTC. Protein product: CASSPGGTVLYGYTF.

Regarding this clone: Different DNA sequences within this sample yield the same CDR3. The J gene is TRBJ2-5, the V gene TRBV5-1; 7 nucleotides match TRBD1. The V segment lost 0 bases and the J segment 5 bases; nucleotides outside the gene matches: 4. Germline V lookup: CDR1 SGHRS, CDR2 YFSETQ. The CDR3 is made up of 14 amino acids. CDR3 DNA sequence: TGCGCCAGCAGCTTGGGACAGGGCGCGGAGACCCAGTACTTC. Translating gives CASSLGQGAETQYF. The full variable domain, rest sourced from reference TRBV5-1 and TRBJ2-5, is KAGVTQTPRYLIKTRGQQVTLSCSPISGHRSVSWYQQTPGQGLQFLFEYFSETQRNKGNFPGRFSGRQFSNSRSEMNVSTLELGDSALYLCASSLGQGAETQYFGPGTRLLVL.

This clone was recorded a few times. The chain has TRBV9 and TRBJ1-1; D is perhaps TRBD1 (5 bases). Trimming took 0 bases from V and 3 from J, leaving 18 bases between them. CDR1 SGDLS and CDR2 YYNGEE come from the germline V gene. This CDR3 has 17 amino acids. CDR3 amino acids: CASSVGGPGRGDTEAFF. As DNA, the CDR3 is TGTGCCAGCAGCGTAGGAGGGCCGGGGCGAGGGGACACTGAAGCTTTCTTT.

V gene TRBV6-6 combines with J gene TRBJ2-7; 14 nucleotides match TRBD2. The CDR3 spans 16 residues. Trimming cost V 5 bases and J 5 bases; bases outside gene matches: 8. From germline, CDR1 is MNHNY and CDR2 SVGAGI (reference sequence). This CDR3 is CASSPPGLAGVNEQYF. CDR3 coding DNA: TGTGCCAGCAGTCCACCGGGACTAGCGGGGGTTAACGAGCAGTACTTC.

The chain carries TRBV29-1 and TRBJ1-4; 10 nucleotides align to TRBD1. V gave up 7 bases and J gave up 7 bases; unmatched junction bases: 6. Germline CDR1 and CDR2: SQVTM and ANQGSEA. The CDR3 has 13 residues. The CDR3: CSGRQGASEKLFF. The CDR3 DNA sequence: TGCAGCGGACGACAGGGGGCTAGTGAAAAACTGTTTTTT.

The chain couples TRBV9 to TRBJ1-6; 7 bases map to TRBD1. Germline V CDR1 and CDR2: SGDLS, YYNGEE. The J segment lost 10 bases and the V segment lost 1 base, leaving 8 bases of the junction unmatched. The CDR3 totals 15 residues. CDR3 in amino acids: CASSVNLQGESPLHF. The CDR3 bases are TGTGCCAGCAGCGTAAATCTCCAGGGGGAATCACCCCTCCACTTT.

The chain employs TRBV2 and TRBJ1-5; D remains ambiguous. Germline CDR1 reads SNHLY; CDR2 reads FYNNEI. The CDR3 sequence is 12 residues long. Trimming took off 1 base at V and 9 bases at J, with 7 bases between the two ends. CDR3: CASSEEARPQHF. The CDR3 DNA follows: TGTGCCAGCAGTGAAGAGGCGCGGCCCCAGCATTTT.

The rearrangement uses TRBV5-1 and TRBJ2-7, with D possibly called TRBD1 or TRBD2 (5 bases each). This CDR3 spans 14 amino acids. Germline CDR1 reads SGHRS; CDR2 reads YFSETQ. Deletions cut 2 bases from V and 2 bases from J, with 11 bases between. CDR3 sequence reads: CASSFRDATYEQYF. CDR3 in DNA: TGCGCCAGCAGCTTCCGGGACGCAACCTACGAGCAGTACTTC.

The J gene is TRBJ2-2, the V gene TRBV27; TRBD2 aligns across 11 bases. CDR3 size: 17 residues. Germline lookup yields CDR1 MNHEY and CDR2 SMNVEV (reference sequence). The V gene end was trimmed by 3 bases and the J gene end by 0 bases; junction bases not matched to a gene: 3. CDR3 sequence reads: CASSLGTSGTNTGELFF. The CDR3 nucleotides read TGTGCCAGCAGTTTGGGGACTAGCGGAACGAACACCGGGGAGCTGTTTTTT.